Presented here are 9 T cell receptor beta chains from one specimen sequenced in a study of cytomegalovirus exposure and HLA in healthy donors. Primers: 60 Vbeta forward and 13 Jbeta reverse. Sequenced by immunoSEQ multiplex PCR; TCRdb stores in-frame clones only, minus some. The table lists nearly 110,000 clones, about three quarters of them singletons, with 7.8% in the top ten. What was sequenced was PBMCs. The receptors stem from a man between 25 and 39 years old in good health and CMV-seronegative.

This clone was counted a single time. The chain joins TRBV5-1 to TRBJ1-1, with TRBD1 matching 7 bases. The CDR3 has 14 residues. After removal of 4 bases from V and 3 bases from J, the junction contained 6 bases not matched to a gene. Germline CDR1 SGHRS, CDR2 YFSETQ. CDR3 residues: CASSITGDDTEAFF. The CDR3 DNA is TGCGCCAGCAGCATTACAGGGGATGACACTGAAGCTTTCTTT.

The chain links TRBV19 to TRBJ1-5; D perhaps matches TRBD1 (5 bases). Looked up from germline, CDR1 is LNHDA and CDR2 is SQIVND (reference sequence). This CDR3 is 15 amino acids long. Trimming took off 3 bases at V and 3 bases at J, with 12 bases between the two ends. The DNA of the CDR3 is TGTGCCAGTAGTATGGTTTGGGGCTACAATCAGCCCCAGCATTTT. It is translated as CASSMVWGYNQPQHF.

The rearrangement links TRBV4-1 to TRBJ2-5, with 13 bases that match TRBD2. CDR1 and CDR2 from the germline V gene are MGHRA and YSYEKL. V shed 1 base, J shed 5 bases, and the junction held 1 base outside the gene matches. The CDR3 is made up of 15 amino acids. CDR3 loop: CASSQGTSGSETQYF. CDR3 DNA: TGCGCCAGCAGCCAAGGGACTAGCGGGAGCGAGACCCAGTACTTC.

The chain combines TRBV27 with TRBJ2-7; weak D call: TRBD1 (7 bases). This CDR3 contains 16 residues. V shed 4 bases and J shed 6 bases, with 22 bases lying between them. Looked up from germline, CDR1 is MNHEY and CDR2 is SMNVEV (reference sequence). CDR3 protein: CASSSQEGQLIGEQYF. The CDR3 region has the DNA TGTGCCAGCAGTTCGCAGGAGGGACAGCTGATCGGCGAGCAGTACTTC.

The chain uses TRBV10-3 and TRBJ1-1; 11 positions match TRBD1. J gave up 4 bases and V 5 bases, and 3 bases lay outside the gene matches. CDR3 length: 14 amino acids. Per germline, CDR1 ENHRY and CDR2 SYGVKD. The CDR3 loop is CAISMDRGLTEAFF. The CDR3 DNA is TGTGCCATCAGTATGGACAGGGGGCTCACTGAAGCTTTCTTT.

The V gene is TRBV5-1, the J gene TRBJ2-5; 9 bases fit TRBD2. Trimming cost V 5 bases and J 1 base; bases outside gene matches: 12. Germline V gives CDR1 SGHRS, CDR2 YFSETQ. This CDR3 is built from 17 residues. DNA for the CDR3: TGCGCCAGCAGAATGGGGATCCTAGCGGGGCTCCAAGAGACCCAGTACTTC. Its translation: CASRMGILAGLQETQYF. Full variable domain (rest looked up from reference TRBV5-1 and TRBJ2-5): KAGVTQTPRYLIKTRGQQVTLSCSPISGHRSVSWYQQTPGQGLQFLFEYFSETQRNKGNFPGRFSGRQFSNSRSEMNVSTLELGDSALYLCASRMGILAGLQETQYFGPGTRLLVL.

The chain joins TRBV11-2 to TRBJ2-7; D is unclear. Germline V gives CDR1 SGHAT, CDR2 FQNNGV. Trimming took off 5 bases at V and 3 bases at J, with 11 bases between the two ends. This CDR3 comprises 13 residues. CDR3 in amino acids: CASSPNPVYEQYF. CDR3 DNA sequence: TGTGCCAGCAGCCCGAACCCGGTCTACGAGCAGTACTTC.

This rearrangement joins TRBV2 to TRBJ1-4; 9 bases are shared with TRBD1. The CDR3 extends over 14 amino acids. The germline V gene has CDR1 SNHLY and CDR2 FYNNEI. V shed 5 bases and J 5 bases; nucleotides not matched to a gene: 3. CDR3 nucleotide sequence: TGTGCCAGCAGTAGGGACAGGGCAAATGAAAAACTGTTTTTT. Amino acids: CASSRDRANEKLFF.

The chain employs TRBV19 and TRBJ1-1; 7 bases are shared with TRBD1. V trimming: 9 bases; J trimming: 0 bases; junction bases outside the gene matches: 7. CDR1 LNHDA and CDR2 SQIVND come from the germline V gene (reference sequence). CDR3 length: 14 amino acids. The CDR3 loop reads CASGMTGMNTEAFF. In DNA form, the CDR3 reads TGTGCCAGCGGAATGACAGGGATGAACACTGAAGCTTTCTTT.